The 18 T cell receptor beta chains presented below share a single source sample, sequenced in a study of T cells in localized non-small cell lung cancer. Sequencing was performed with immunoSEQ multiplex PCR; in TCRdb, only in-frame clones are kept and a portion is missing. Here the sample spans about 52,000 clones, roughly 89% being singletons. The sample consisted of peripheral blood, taken before any cancer treatment. All receptors derive from a male donor older than 55 with stage III squamous cell lung carcinoma.

The V gene is TRBV19, the J gene TRBJ1-5; D might be TRBD1 (6 bases). Deletions cut 5 bases from V and 3 bases from J, with 14 bases between. The CDR3 loop spans 15 amino acids. Germline CDR1 LNHDA, CDR2 SQIVND (reference sequence). Here the CDR3 reads CASSPGTSHNQPQHF. The DNA for the CDR3 is TGTGCCAGTAGTCCCGGGACAAGTCACAATCAGCCCCAGCATTTT.

The V gene is TRBV7-2, the J gene TRBJ2-7; unclear D gene. The CDR3 is made up of 14 amino acids. V shed 0 bases and J shed 12 bases, with 18 bases lying between them. The germline V gene encodes CDR1 SGHTA and CDR2 FQGNSA. The CDR3 reads CASSLAPGRGVAYF. DNA of the CDR3: TGTGCCAGCAGCTTAGCCCCCGGACGAGGCGTCGCGTACTTC.

This clone was seen once. The chain carries TRBV5-1 and TRBJ2-1, with 11 bases fitting TRBD2. V shed 4 bases, J shed 6 bases, and the junction held 3 bases outside the gene matches. The CDR3 runs 14 residues. Germline CDR1 is SGHRS and CDR2 is YFSETQ. This chain's CDR3 is CASSRGTSGNEQFF. CDR3 nucleotides: TGCGCCAGCAGCAGGGGGACTAGCGGCAATGAGCAGTTCTTC.

The V and J genes are TRBV18 and TRBJ1-1; possible D gene TRBD1, 6 bases. The V and J ends lost 3 bases and 0 bases respectively, with 8 bases between them. CDR3 length: 14 residues. The germline V gene encodes CDR1 KGHSH and CDR2 LQKENI. CDR3 in amino acids: CASSPGGVNTEAFF. The CDR3 nucleotides read TGTGCCAGCTCACCGGGGGGCGTGAACACTGAAGCTTTCTTT.

This sequence joins TRBV11-2 and TRBJ2-6, with a weak D call TRBD1 (5 bases). Trimming left V 1 base short and J 5 bases short, with 9 bases between. The germline V gene encodes CDR1 SGHAT and CDR2 FQNNGV. This CDR3 is built from 15 residues. CDR3 bases: TGTGCCAGCAGCTTAGGGGGCGCTCGGGCCAACGTCCTGACTTTC. It translates to CASSLGGARANVLTF.

This chain links TRBV7-9 with TRBJ1-2; D gene uncertain. Trimming removed 2 bases at V and 8 bases at J, with 9 bases between. The CDR3 sequence is 12 residues long. The germline V gene has CDR1 SEHNR and CDR2 FQNEAQ (reference sequence). The CDR3 coding sequence is TGTGCCAGCAGCTTATCGGGGATGGGCTACACCTTC. Protein product: CASSLSGMGYTF.

The genes are TRBV2 and TRBJ1-2; D is undetermined. Germline-derived CDR1 and CDR2 are SNHLY and FYNNEI. With 1 base removed from V and 0 bases from J, the gap between germline ends came to 6 bases. The length of the CDR3 is 14 residues. This chain's CDR3 is CASSEGPPNYGYTF. The CDR3 nucleotides read TGTGCCAGCAGTGAAGGTCCCCCTAACTATGGCTACACCTTC.

J is TRBJ2-3 and V is TRBV2; 9 bases match TRBD1. The CDR3 extends over 12 amino acids. Germline V gene sequence: CDR1 SNHLY, CDR2 FYNNEI. V lost 6 bases to trimming and J lost 6 bases; unmatched junction nucleotides: 1. In DNA, the CDR3 is TGTGCCAGCAGGACAGGGGGGGATACGCAGTATTTT. Encoded protein: CASRTGGDTQYF.

The chain has TRBV19 and TRBJ2-6; D not certain. This CDR3 has 14 residues. V lost 8 bases and J lost 4, with 12 bases in between. CDR1 is LNHDA and CDR2 is SQIVND in the germline V gene (reference sequence). Here the CDR3 reads CASDVGSGANVLTF. CDR3 coding DNA: TGTGCCAGTGACGTTGGTAGCGGGGCCAACGTCCTGACTTTC.

A single count supports this clone. The chain joins TRBV5-4 to TRBJ1-4; 9 bases are shared with TRBD1. Unmatched junction bases numbered 5, after V lost 3 bases and J lost 5 bases. Germline V gives CDR1 SGHNT, CDR2 YYREEE (reference sequence). The CDR3 spans 15 residues. The CDR3 sequence is CASSSTGTGNEKLFF. Written as DNA, the CDR3 is TGTGCCAGCAGCTCTACCGGGACAGGGAATGAAAAACTGTTTTTT.

The chain recombines TRBV7-9 with TRBJ2-3; maybe TRBD2 (7 bases). CDR1 is SEHNR and CDR2 is FQNEAQ in the germline V gene (reference sequence). The CDR3 is 16 residues long. The CDR3 nucleotides are TGTGCGAACGGGGAGGGGGGCCGCACCGTCGCAGATACGCAGTATTTT. Protein product: CANGEGGRTVADTQYF.

The chain couples TRBV18 to TRBJ2-2; D might be TRBD1 or TRBD2, each matching 5 bases. The CDR3 loop spans 13 amino acids. Germline-derived CDR1 and CDR2 are KGHSH and LQKENI. Trimming took 4 bases from V and 4 from J, leaving 7 bases between them. In nucleotides, the CDR3 is TGTGCCAGCTCACGGGACGGCACCGGGGAGCTGTTTTTT. It translates to CASSRDGTGELFF. Combining the CDR3 with reference TRBV18 and TRBJ2-2 gives the whole variable domain NAGVMQNPRHLVRRRGQEARLRCSPMKGHSHVYWYRQLPEEGLKFMVYLQKENIIDESGMPKERFSAEFPKEGPSILRIQQVVRGDSAAYFCASSRDGTGELFFGEGSRLTVL.

The rearrangement links TRBV5-4 to TRBJ2-7, with TRBD1 matching 7 bases. CDR1 and CDR2 from the germline V gene are SGHNT and YYREEE (reference sequence). J was trimmed by 3 bases and V by 7 bases; bases with no gene match: 4. The CDR3 runs to 12 residues. CDR3 protein: CASSDRVYEQYF. The CDR3 DNA sequence: TGTGCCAGCTCAGACAGGGTCTACGAGCAGTACTTC.

This chain uses TRBV6-6 with TRBJ2-7; D gene ambiguous. V was shortened by 2 bases and J by 6 bases, with 11 bases between the two germline ends. CDR1 and CDR2 (germline): MNHNY, SVGAGI (reference sequence). The CDR3 is made up of 13 amino acids. This CDR3 is CASSYDFLGEQYF. The CDR3 DNA is TGTGCCAGCAGTTACGATTTTCTGGGCGAGCAGTACTTC.

This chain uses TRBV19 with TRBJ2-1; D possibly corresponds to TRBD2 (5 bases). The V end was cut by 3 bases, the J end by 1 base, with 10 bases between. The CDR3 sequence is 15 residues long. In germline, CDR1 is LNHDA, CDR2 SQIVND (reference sequence). The CDR3 spells CASSIGGGSYNEQFF. CDR3 DNA: TGTGCCAGTAGTATTGGAGGCGGGTCCTACAATGAGCAGTTCTTC.

The genes are TRBV10-3 and TRBJ1-2; 8 nucleotides align to TRBD1. Germline V lookup: CDR1 ENHRY, CDR2 SYGVKD. The CDR3 length is 14 residues. Trimming at V came to 8 bases and at J to 4 bases, leaving 9 bases not matched to a gene. CDR3 coding DNA: TGTGCCATCCGGAGGGGGACAGGTCCCTATGGCTACACCTTC. Its translation is CAIRRGTGPYGYTF.

The chain combines TRBV7-6 with TRBJ1-4; D gene ambiguous. This CDR3 contains 14 residues. V was clipped by 5 bases and J by 0 bases, with 7 bases between them. Germline values: CDR1 SGHVS, CDR2 FNYEAQ. The CDR3 region has the DNA TGTGCCAGCAGCCCTGACGCAACTAATGAAAAACTGTTTTTT. This gives the protein CASSPDATNEKLFF.

The CDR3 loop is CASSLAGWGLAGTDTQYF. DNA for the CDR3: TGTGCCAGCAGCTTAGCCGGTTGGGGGCTAGCGGGCACAGATACGCAGTATTTT. The chain recombines TRBV7-2 with TRBJ2-3, with a possible D match to TRBD2 (7 bases). The germline CDR1 and CDR2 sequences are SGHTA and FQGNSA. Trimming stripped 0 bases from V and 1 base from J, with 17 bases between. The CDR3 length is 18 residues.